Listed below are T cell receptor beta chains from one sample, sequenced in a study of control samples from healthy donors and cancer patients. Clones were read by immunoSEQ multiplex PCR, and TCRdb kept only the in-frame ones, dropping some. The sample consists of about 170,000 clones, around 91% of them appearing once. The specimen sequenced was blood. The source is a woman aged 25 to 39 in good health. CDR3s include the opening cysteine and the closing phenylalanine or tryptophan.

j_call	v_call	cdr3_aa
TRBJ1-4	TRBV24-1	CATSDLGTGPSNEKLFF
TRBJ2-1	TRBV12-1	CASSPRTSGSSYNEQFF
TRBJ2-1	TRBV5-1	CASSLDGNEQFF
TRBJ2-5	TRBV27	CASSLRGAQYF
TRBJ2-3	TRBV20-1	CSASRLDQGDTQYF
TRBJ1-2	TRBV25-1	CASRRDRSGYTF
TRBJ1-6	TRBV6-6	CASSRDRGLGSPLHF
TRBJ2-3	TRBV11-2	CASSFVGGPRGDTQYF
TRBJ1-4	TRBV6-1	CASSEQGRDEKLFF
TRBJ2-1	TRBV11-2	CASSRTSGGGNEQFF
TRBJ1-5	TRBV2	CASSSGYQPQHF
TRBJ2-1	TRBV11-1	CASSLAGTSLKQFF
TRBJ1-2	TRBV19	CASSGQSYGYTF
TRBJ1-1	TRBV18	CASSPVAYRENTEAFF
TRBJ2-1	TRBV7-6	CASSSQAGGSYNEQFF
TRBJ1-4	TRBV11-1	CASSNGLNEKLFF
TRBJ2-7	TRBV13	CASSLGQEIYEQYF
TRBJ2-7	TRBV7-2	CASSLSWSGGSKSYEQYF
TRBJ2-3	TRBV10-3	CAISESTGRTDTQYF
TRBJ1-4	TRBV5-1	CASSRRTGPPNEKLFF
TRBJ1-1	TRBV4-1	CASSVVNTEAFF
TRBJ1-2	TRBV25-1	CASSGTAPYGYTF
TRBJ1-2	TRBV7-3	CASSPQANYGYTF
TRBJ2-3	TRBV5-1	CASSNRDSTDTQYF
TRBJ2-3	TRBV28	CASSFFDRGTDTQYF
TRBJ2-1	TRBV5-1	CASSLGQPYSEQFF
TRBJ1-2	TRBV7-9	CASSQDYGYTF
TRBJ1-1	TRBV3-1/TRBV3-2	CASSQGPTEAFF
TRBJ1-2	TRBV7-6	CASSQQGARYGYTF
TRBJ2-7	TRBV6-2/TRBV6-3	CASSNLAIPYEQYF
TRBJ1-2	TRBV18	CASSPSKDYGYTF
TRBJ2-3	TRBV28	CASSLSSGGTDTQYF
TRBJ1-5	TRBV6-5	CATGQGGQPQHF
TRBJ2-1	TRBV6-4	CASSAGSSYNEQFF
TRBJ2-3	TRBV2	CASRLAGDTQYF
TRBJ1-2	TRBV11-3	CASSLVSGGYGYTF
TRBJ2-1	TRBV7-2	CATTGRTYNEQFF